The present entry profiles one TCR beta chain with its context. This specimen comes from a study of blood T cell repertoires in COVID-19. CDR1 and CDR2 (germline): SNHLY, FYNNEI. The V and J ends lost 6 bases and 0 bases, in that order; junction bases with no gene match: 4. This CDR3 region has 14 residues. Profiling relied on immunoSEQ multiplex PCR, and the TCRdb table lists in-frame clones only, not all of them. The sample includes some 140,000 clones, about 85% of them seen just once. V gene TRBV2 combines with J gene TRBJ1-2, with 7 bases fitting TRBD1. This receptor was obtained from a human donor in a cohort sampled during active COVID-19. Sequencing input: peripheral blood. DNA of the CDR3: TGTGCCAGCAGGAGACAGGGAACTAACTATGGCTACACCTTC. Translation: CASRRQGTNYGYTF.